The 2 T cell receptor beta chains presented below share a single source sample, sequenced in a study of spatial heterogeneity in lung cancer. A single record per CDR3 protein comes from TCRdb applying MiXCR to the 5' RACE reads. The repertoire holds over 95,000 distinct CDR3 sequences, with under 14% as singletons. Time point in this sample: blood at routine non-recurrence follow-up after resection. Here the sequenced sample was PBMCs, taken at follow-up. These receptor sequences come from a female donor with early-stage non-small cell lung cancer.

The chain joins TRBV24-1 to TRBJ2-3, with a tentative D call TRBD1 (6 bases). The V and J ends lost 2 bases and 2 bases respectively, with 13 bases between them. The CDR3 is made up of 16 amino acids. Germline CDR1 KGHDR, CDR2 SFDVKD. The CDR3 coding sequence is TGTGCCACCAGTGATTCCGGGACAACCCTCACAGATACGCAGTATTTT. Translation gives CATSDSGTTLTDTQYF.

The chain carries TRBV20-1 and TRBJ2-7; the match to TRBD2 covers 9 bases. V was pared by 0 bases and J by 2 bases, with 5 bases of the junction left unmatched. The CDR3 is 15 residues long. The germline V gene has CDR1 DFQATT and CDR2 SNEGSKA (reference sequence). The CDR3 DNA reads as TGCAGTGCTAGAGATAGCGGGAGACCTACCTACGAGCAGTACTTC. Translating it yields CSARDSGRPTYEQYF.